This T cell receptor beta chain was observed in a study of molecular identifiers for immune sequencing clone quantification. Using its own MiXCR run on the PCR reads, TCRdb lists one record per CDR3 protein. Of approximately 680,000 distinct CDR3 sequences in the sample, 25% were seen once. On this clonotype: Antigen specificity is unknown.

From germline, CDR1 is SGHTA and CDR2 FQGNSA. V was clipped by 3 bases and J by 2 bases, with 11 bases between them. The CDR3 spans 14 residues. The naive CD8 libraries originated from between roughly 20,000 and 1,100,000 sorted cells and drew on 10%, 30% or 50% RNA. Naive CD8 T cell sorting was performed on the CD8+CD4-CCR7+CD45RA+ phenotype. Regarding the study as a whole: Effector cells kept over 99% of their molecules in clones above 20 RNA copies, while naive cells kept under 1% there.

This chain joins TRBV7-2 and TRBJ2-7; D is undetermined. Sample: naive CD8+ T cells from blood, with Jurkat cell RNA spiked in. Subset in this sample: FACS-sorted CD8+CD4-CCR7+CD45RA+ naive T cells. The sequence derives from a human donor in good health. Some libraries in this study had Jurkat cell RNA spiked in. Here the CDR3 reads CASSFMGNPYEQYF. DNA of the CDR3: TGTGCCAGCAGCTTCATGGGAAACCCCTACGAGCAGTACTTC.